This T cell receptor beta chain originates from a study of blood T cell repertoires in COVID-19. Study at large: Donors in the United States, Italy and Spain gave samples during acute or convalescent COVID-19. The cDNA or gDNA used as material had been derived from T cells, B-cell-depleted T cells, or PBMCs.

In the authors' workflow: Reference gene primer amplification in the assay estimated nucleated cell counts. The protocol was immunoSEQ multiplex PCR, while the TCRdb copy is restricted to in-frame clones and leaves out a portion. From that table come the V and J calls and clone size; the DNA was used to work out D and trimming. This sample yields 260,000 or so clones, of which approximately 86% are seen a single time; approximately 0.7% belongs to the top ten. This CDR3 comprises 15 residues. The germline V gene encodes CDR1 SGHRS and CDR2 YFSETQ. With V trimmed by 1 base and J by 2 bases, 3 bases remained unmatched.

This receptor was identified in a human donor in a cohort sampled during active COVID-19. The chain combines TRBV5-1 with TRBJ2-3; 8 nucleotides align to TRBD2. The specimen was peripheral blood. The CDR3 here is CASSLFSGVTDTQYF. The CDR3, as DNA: TGCGCCAGCAGCTTGTTTAGCGGGGTCACAGATACGCAGTATTTT.